This T cell receptor (beta chain) was sequenced during a study of blood T cell repertoires in COVID-19. On the study more broadly: Sources were T cells, B-cell-depleted T cells, or PBMCs; the material itself was cDNA or gDNA.

In the original processing: How many nucleated cells were present was estimated from reference gene primer amplification. The assay was immunoSEQ multiplex PCR, and TCRdb's table has in-frame clones only and misses some. The V and J calls and clone size were taken over from that table, and D and trimming were inferred from the DNA. This sample has 150,000 to 200,000 clones, with approximately 86% found just once. The specimen was peripheral blood. This clonotype was sampled from an older man with acute or convalescent COVID-19.

Here the CDR3 DNA reads TGTGCCAGCAGTTTGCGGGACAGGGGGCATTCACCCCTCCACTTT. It is translated as CASSLRDRGHSPLHF. This sequence joins TRBV27 and TRBJ1-6; TRBD1 matches at 12 bases. This CDR3 is 15 amino acids long. Losses at the gene ends were 3 bases for V and 8 bases for J; bases not matched to a gene: 2. CDR1 and CDR2 (germline): MNHEY, SMNVEV (reference sequence).